The clone carrying this TCR beta chain was detected many times. As yet, its antigen is unknown. Amplified TCR beta CDR3 regions came from RNA transcripts. A set of HTBI primers served as the primers for a first-round RT-PCR of the TCR CDR3. TCRdb called the multiplex PCR reads again in MiXCR, with one record for every CDR3 protein. The table has roughly 200,000 distinct CDR3 sequences, about a sixth seen once. This entry is derived from a study of T cells in Graves' hyperthyroidism and ophthalmopathy. Points from the study as a whole: Blood also carried most thyroid clonotypes expanded above 0.001.

The source is a woman in her forties or fifties with Graves' hyperthyroidism. Sample: blood.

CDR3 amino acids: CASSLSNRASYEQYF. In DNA form, the CDR3 reads TGTGCCAGCAGTTTAAGCAACAGGGCTTCCTACGAGCAGTACTTC. V gene TRBV6-1 combines with J gene TRBJ2-7, with D maybe TRBD1 (6 bases). This CDR3 has 15 residues. CDR1 is MNHNS, CDR2 SASEGT, per germline. Trimming cost V 5 bases and J 1 base, with 15 bases left between them.